This record looks at one T cell receptor beta chain sequence and its context. This entry comes from a study of CD8 T cells in Susac syndrome. Trimming left V 3 bases short and J 7 bases short, with 12 bases between. Germline loops: CDR1 SQVTM, CDR2 ANQGSEA. The CDR3 consists of 12 residues. Peripheral blood CD8+ and CD4+ T cells were profiled by TCR beta sequencing. Negative isolation yielded the CD8+ and CD4+ T cells, while FACS enriched the TEMRA cells. With random hexamers, reverse transcription was performed on roughly 0.5 to 1 ug of RNA. Amplification of TCR beta CDR3 by immunoSEQ multiplex PCR spanned 54 Vbeta and 13 Jbeta. TCRdb analysed the immunoSEQ multiplex PCR reads with MiXCR anew, one entry per CDR3 protein. Of around 220,000 distinct CDR3 sequences in the sample, about 93% were seen once.

This clonotype originated in a human donor with multiple sclerosis. This chain connects TRBV29-1 to TRBJ1-1; D gene unclear. The specimen sequenced was CD8+ T cells from PBMCs. In DNA form, the CDR3 reads TGCAGCGTTGAGGACGGTCTATTTGAAGCTTTCTTT. It yields the protein CSVEDGLFEAFF.